These 15 T cell receptor beta chains came from one sample sequenced in a study of T cells expressing NK-cell markers. TCRdb re-called the 5' RACE reads and catalogs CDR3 proteins one per entry, DNA excluded. This table lists about 390,000 distinct CDR3 sequences. The sample consisted of blood T cells: a sorted CD56 or NKG2C T cell subset, CD4+ or CD8+ T cells, or bulk PBMC T cells (not recorded which). The receptor source for this set is a woman aged 50 to 60 in good health.

This sequence joins TRBV5-5 and TRBJ2-7; the TRBD1 assignment by TCRdb is unverifiable without DNA. The germline gives CDR1 SGHKS, CDR2 YYEKEE (reference sequence). The CDR3 contains 14 residues. CDR3 sequence reads: CASTLGTGHYEQYF.

This chain links TRBV18 with TRBJ2-1; TCRdb selects TRBD1, and the lack of DNA leaves this call unchecked. Germline CDR1 reads KGHSH; CDR2 reads LQKENI. The CDR3 consists of 16 residues. CDR3 amino acids: CASSPPSRGPGFEQFF. Supplemented by reference TRBV18 and TRBJ2-1, the full variable domain reads NAGVMQNPRHLVRRRGQEARLRCSPMKGHSHVYWYRQLPEEGLKFMVYLQKENIIDESGMPKERFSAEFPKEGPSILRIQQVVRGDSAAYFCASSPPSRGPGFEQFFGPGTRLTVL.

The chain has TRBV20-1 and TRBJ1-2; TCRdb proposes TRBD1, but this gene call is untestable without DNA. Germline V gives CDR1 DFQATT, CDR2 SNEGSKA (reference sequence). The CDR3 has 12 residues. The chain's CDR3 is CSATGTGRGYTF.

The chain carries TRBV19 and TRBJ2-3. Germline CDR1 reads LNHDA; CDR2 reads SQIVND (reference sequence). The CDR3 length is 12 residues. CDR3 loop: CASSMTTDTQYF.

The chain carries TRBV13 and TRBJ2-2. This CDR3 has 14 amino acids. Germline CDR1 is PRHDT and CDR2 is FYEKMQ (reference sequence). CDR3 amino acids: CASSLGGYTGELFF.

The genes are TRBV7-9 and TRBJ2-7; TCRdb reports TRBD2, a call that lacks DNA to check it against. From germline, CDR1 is SEHNR and CDR2 FQNEAQ (reference sequence). The CDR3 has 14 amino acids. The CDR3 loop reads CASSTPVGDHEQYF.

This chain uses TRBV20-1 with TRBJ1-1. The CDR3 length is 13 residues. From germline, CDR1 is DFQATT and CDR2 SNEGSKA (reference sequence). The CDR3 is CSARTLQNTEAFF.

This rearrangement joins TRBV6-5 to TRBJ2-7; as DNA is missing, the TRBD1 call by TCRdb cannot be tested. CDR3 length equals 15 residues. The germline gives CDR1 MNHEY, CDR2 SVGAGI. CDR3 residues: CASSLPGQGHYEQYF.

The chain joins TRBV12-3 or TRBV12-4 to TRBJ1-1; the TCRdb call, TRBD1, lacks DNA for checking. CDR3 length: 15 residues. CDR3 region: CASSLGTGGTFEAFF.

V usage is TRBV18 and J usage is TRBJ1-5. The germline V gene encodes CDR1 KGHSH and CDR2 LQKENI. The CDR3 is made up of 15 amino acids. CDR3 amino acids: CASSPGLSYNQPQHF.

V is TRBV7-2 and J is TRBJ2-3; TCRdb indicates TRBD2, and absent DNA this call remains unverified. The germline CDR1 and CDR2 sequences are SGHTA and FQGNSA. This CDR3 has 13 amino acids. The CDR3 here is CASMEATTDTQYF.

V is TRBV5-1 and J is TRBJ2-7; TCRdb's D call of TRBD1 is untestable without DNA. This CDR3 has 15 amino acids. Looked up from germline, CDR1 is SGHRS and CDR2 is YFSETQ. CDR3 sequence: CASSPQDRGLDEQYF.

The rearrangement links TRBV7-3 to TRBJ2-7; the D call from TCRdb, TRBD1, cannot be confirmed without DNA. This CDR3 has 13 amino acids. CDR1 is SGHTA, CDR2 FQGTGA, per germline. This CDR3 is CASSPPGGTEQYF.

The rearrangement links TRBV5-1 to TRBJ2-1; with no DNA, the TCRdb D assignment of TRBD2 cannot be verified. This CDR3 comprises 17 residues. Germline V gene lookup returns CDR1 SGHRS and CDR2 YFSETQ. CDR3 protein: CASSPFTVPTSGREAFF. The full variable domain, rest sourced from reference TRBV5-1 and TRBJ2-1, is KAGVTQTPRYLIKTRGQQVTLSCSPISGHRSVSWYQQTPGQGLQFLFEYFSETQRNKGNFPGRFSGRQFSNSRSEMNVSTLELGDSALYLCASSPFTVPTSGREAFFGPGTRLTVL.

The chain couples TRBV7-2 to TRBJ2-1. Germline V lookup: CDR1 SGHTA, CDR2 FQGNSA. The CDR3 extends over 15 amino acids. This CDR3 reads CASSLAFGFNNEQFF.